This T cell receptor (beta chain) originates from a study of shared clonotypes between healthy human individuals. Study conclusions and caveats: Larger richness was generally estimated for naive than memory subsets.

With respect to this clone: What it binds is unknown.

The V gene end was trimmed by 2 bases and the J gene end by 8 bases; junction bases not matched to a gene: 8. Per the germline V gene, CDR1 is SGHTA and CDR2 is FQGNSA. The CDR3 spans 14 residues. Researchers divided each subset's genomic DNA evenly across several immunoSEQ plates. Method: immunoSEQ multiplex PCR; TCRdb's copy keeps in-frame clones and lacks some. The sample has some 2 million clones; 85% to 95% are singletons. The authors divided CD4+ cells into CD45RA+ naive and CD45RA-negative memory subsets. The sequence was collected from a man between 18 and 29 years old in good health. The V and J genes are TRBV7-2 and TRBJ1-2; 7 nucleotides line up with TRBD1. The sample consisted of naive CD4+ T cells sorted from blood. Subset given: CD45RA+ positively selected. The CDR3 loop is CASSLPTGVGGYTF. The CDR3 nucleotides read TGTGCCAGCAGCTTACCCACAGGGGTGGGCGGCTACACCTTC.